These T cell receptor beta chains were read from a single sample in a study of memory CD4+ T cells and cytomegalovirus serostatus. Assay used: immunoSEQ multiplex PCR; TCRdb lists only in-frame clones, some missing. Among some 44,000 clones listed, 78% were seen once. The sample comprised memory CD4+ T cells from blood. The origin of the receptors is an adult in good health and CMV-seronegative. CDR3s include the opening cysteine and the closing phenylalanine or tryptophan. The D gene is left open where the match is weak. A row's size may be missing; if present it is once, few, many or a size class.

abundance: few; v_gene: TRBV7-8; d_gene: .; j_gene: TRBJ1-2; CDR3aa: CASSLVLEGSGYTF; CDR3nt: TGTGCCAGCAGCTTAGTACTGGAGGGAAGTGGCTACACCTTC
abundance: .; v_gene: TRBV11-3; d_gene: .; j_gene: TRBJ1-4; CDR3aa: CASSPHGATNEKLFF; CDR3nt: TGTGCCAGCAGCCCCCATGGGGCAACTAATGAAAAACTGTTTTTT
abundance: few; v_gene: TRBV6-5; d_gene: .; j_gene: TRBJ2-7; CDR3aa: CASSYSSPGSYEQYF; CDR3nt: TGTGCCAGCAGTTACTCGAGTCCCGGCTCCTACGAGCAGTACTTC
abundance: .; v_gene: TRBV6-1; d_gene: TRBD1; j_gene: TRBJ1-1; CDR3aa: CASSQYRGDTEAFF; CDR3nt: TGTGCCAGCAGTCAGTACAGGGGAGATACTGAAGCTTTCTTT
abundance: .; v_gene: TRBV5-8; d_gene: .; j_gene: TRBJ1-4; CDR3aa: CASSSRGGSNEKLFF; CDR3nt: TGTGCCAGCAGCTCAAGGGGGGGGTCCAATGAAAAACTGTTTTTT
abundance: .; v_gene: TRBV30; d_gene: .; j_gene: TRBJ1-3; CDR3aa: CAWSVKGSGNTIYF; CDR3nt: TGTGCCTGGAGTGTAAAGGGATCTGGAAACACCATATATTTT
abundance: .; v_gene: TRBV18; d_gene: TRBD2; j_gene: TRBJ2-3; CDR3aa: CASSPNRGGTDTQYF; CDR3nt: TGTGCCAGCTCACCAAACCGGGGGGGCACAGATACGCAGTATTTT
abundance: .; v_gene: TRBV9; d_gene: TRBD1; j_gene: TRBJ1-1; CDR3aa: CASSQGQGMNTEAFF; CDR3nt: TGTGCCAGCAGCCAAGGACAGGGAATGAACACTGAAGCTTTCTTT
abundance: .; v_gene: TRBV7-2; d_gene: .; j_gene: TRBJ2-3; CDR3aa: CASGSPGRRTDTQYF; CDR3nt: TGTGCCAGCGGGTCTCCGGGACGGAGAACAGATACGCAGTATTTT
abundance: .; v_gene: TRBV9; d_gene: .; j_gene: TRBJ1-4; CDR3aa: CASSTSGQPLNEKLFF; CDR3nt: TGTGCCAGCAGCACTTCTGGACAGCCACTAAATGAAAAACTGTTTTTT
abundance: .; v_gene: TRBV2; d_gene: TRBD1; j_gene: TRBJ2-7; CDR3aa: CASSDRGRSEQYF; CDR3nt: TGTGCCAGCAGTGATAGGGGGCGCAGTGAGCAGTACTTC
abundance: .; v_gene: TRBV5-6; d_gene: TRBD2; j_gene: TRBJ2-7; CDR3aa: CASSPGLAGGLAYEQYF; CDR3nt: TGTGCCAGCAGCCCTGGACTAGCGGGGGGCCTCGCCTACGAGCAGTACTTC
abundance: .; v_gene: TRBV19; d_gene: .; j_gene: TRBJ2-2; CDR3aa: CASRGGTGELFF; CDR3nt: TGTGCCAGTAGAGGCGGAACCGGGGAGCTGTTTTTT
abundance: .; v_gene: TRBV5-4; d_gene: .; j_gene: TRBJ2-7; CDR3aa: CASSSGFGYEQYF; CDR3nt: TGTGCCAGCAGCTCCGGGTTTGGCTACGAGCAGTACTTC
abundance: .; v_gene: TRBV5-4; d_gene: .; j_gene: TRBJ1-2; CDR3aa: CASSLAELRGSNYGYTF; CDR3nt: TGTGCCAGCAGCTTGGCCGAATTGAGGGGATCTAACTATGGCTACACCTTC
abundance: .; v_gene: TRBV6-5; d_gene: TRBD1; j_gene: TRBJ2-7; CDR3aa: CASTGQASSYEQYF; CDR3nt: TGTGCCAGCACTGGACAGGCCAGCTCCTACGAGCAGTACTTC
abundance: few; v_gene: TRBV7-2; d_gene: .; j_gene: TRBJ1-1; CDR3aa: CASSLKRNTEAFF; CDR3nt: TGTGCCAGCAGCTTAAAGAGGAACACTGAAGCTTTCTTT
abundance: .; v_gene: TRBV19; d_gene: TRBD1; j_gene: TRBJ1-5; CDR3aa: CASSRAGQGMPQHF; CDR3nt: TGTGCCAGTAGTCGAGCGGGACAGGGAATGCCCCAGCATTTT
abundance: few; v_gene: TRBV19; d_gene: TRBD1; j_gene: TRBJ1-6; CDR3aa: CASSAGTGLDF; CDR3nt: TGTGCCAGTAGCGCGGGGACAGGGTTGGACTTT
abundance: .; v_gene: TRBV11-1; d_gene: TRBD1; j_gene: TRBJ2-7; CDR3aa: CASSPRDREAYEQYF; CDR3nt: TGTGCCAGCAGCCCCCGGGACAGGGAGGCCTACGAGCAGTACTTC
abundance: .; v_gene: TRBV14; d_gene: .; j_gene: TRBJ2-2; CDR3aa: CASSQDLTLVVF; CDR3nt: TGTGCCAGCAGCCAAGACTTAACGTTGGTGGTTTTT
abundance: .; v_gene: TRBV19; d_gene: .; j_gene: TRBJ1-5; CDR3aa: CASRGYGREQPQHF; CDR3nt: TGTGCCAGTAGAGGTTACGGAAGGGAACAGCCCCAGCATTTT
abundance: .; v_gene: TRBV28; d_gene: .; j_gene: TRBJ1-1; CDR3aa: CASSTTGFLAFF; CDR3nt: TGTGCCAGCAGTACAACAGGGTTTCTGGCTTTCTTT
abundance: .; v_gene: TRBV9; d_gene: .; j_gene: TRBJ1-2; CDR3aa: CASSVGGLGPSGF; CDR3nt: TGTGCCAGCAGCGTAGGGGGACTGGGACCTTCCGGCTTC
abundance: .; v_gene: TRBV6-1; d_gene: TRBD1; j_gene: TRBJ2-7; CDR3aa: CASSAGQGASYEQYF; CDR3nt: TGTGCCAGCAGTGCGGGACAGGGGGCCTCCTACGAGCAGTACTTC
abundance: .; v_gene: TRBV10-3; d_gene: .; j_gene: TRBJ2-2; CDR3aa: CAIMEGTGELFF; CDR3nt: TGTGCCATCATGGAAGGGACCGGGGAGCTGTTTTTT
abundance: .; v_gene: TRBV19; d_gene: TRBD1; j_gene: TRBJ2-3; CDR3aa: CASGGQGMSTDTQYF; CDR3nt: TGTGCCAGTGGGGGACAGGGAATGAGCACAGATACGCAGTATTTT
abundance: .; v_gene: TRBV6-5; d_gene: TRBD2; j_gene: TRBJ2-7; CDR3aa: CASSGTSSREQYF; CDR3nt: TGTGCCAGCTCCGGGACTAGCTCTCGGGAGCAGTACTTC
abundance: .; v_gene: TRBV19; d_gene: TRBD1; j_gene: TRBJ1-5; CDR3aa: CASSFLGQGTQPQHF; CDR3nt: TGTGCCAGTAGTTTCCTCGGACAGGGAACGCAGCCCCAGCATTTT
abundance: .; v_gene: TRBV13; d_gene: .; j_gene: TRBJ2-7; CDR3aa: CASSPTPFSEGAVDEQYF; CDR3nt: TGTGCCAGCAGCCCGACCCCCTTTTCCGAGGGTGCCGTGGACGAGCAGTACTTC
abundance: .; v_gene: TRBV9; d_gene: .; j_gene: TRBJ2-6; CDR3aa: CASSLSAGANVLTF; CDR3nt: TGTGCCAGCAGCCTGTCAGCTGGGGCCAACGTCCTGACTTTC
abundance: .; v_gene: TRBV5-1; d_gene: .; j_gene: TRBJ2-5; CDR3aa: CASSKGGGAPETQYF; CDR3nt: TGCGCCAGCAGCAAAGGAGGGGGGGCCCCAGAGACCCAGTACTTC
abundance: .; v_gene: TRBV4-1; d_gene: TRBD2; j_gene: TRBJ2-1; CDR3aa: CASSPGGGSYNEQFF; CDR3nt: TGCGCCAGCAGCCCCGGGGGGGGCTCCTACAATGAGCAGTTCTTC
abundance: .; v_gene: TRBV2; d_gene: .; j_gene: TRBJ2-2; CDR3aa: CASKGPTLNTGELFF; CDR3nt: TGTGCCAGCAAGGGTCCCACTCTAAACACCGGGGAGCTGTTTTTT
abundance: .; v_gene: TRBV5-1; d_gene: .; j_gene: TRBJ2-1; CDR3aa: CASSFSRDNEQFF; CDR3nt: TGCGCCAGCAGCTTTTCCAGGGACAATGAGCAGTTCTTC
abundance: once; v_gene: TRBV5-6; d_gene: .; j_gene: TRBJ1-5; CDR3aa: CASSLAGSGAQNQPQHF; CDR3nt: TGTGCCAGCAGCTTGGCGGGTTCGGGGGCCCAAAATCAGCCCCAGCATTTT
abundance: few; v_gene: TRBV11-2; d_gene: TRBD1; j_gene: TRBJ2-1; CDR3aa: CASSLVGAGGQNEQFF; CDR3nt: TGTGCCAGCAGCTTAGTTGGGGCAGGGGGCCAGAATGAGCAGTTCTTC
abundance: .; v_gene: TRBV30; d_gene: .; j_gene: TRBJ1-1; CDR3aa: CAWSGQHTEAFF; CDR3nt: TGTGCCTGGAGTGGGCAGCACACTGAAGCTTTCTTT
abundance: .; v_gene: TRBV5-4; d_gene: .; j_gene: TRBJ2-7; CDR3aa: CASSSLGGGRYEQYF; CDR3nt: TGTGCCAGCAGCTCGCTGGGGGGGGGCCGATACGAGCAGTACTTC
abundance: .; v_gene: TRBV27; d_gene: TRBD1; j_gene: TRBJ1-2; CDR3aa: CASSYISDRGNYGYTF; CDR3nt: TGTGCCAGCAGTTATATTTCGGACAGGGGGAACTATGGCTACACCTTC
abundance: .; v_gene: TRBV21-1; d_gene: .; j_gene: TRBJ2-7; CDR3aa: CASTYEGQAYEQYF; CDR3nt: TGTGCCAGCACCTATGAGGGACAGGCCTACGAGCAGTACTTC